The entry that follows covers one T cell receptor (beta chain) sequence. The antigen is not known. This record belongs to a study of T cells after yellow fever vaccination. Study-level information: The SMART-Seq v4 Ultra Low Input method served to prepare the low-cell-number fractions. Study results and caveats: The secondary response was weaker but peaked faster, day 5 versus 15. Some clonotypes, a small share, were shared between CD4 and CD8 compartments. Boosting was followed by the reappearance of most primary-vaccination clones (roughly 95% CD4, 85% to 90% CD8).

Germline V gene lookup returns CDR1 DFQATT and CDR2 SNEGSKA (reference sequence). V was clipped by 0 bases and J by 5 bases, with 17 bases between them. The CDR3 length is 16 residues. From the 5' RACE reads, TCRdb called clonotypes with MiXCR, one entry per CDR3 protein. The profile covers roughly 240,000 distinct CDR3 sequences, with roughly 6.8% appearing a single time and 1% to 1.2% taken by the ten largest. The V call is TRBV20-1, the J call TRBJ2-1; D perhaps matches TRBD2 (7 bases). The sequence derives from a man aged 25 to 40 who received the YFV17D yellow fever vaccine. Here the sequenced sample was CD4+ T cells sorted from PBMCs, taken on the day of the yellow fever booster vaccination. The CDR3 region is CSARDQGRGGDNEQFF. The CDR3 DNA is TGCAGTGCTAGAGATCAGGGGAGGGGGGGGGACAATGAGCAGTTCTTC.